The clone carrying this T cell receptor (beta chain) was seen ten or more times. Its antigen remains unidentified. Investigators profiled TCR beta VDJ and CDR3 from genomic DNA template. TCRdb re-called the reads with MiXCR, one entry per CDR3 protein. The sample includes approximately 200,000 distinct CDR3 sequences, around 60% of them seen just once. This sample was taken from a study of CD8+CD57+ T cells in acquired aplastic anemia. Overall study: For CD4+ cells, healthy donors had an average of approximately 9.8 million reads. General study results and limits: In CD8+ cells, Simpson's diversity showed no significant difference between patients and controls.

This CDR3 has 14 residues. The germline V gene has CDR1 LNHDA and CDR2 SQIVND (reference sequence). Trimming removed 7 bases from V and 0 bases from J, with 10 bases in between. The rearrangement joins TRBV19 to TRBJ2-1; tentatively, D is TRBD1 (5 bases). The sequencing input was sorted CD4+, CD8+, or CD8+CD57+ T cells (not recorded which) from PBMCs. The receptor was isolated from a human donor in good health. The CDR3 is CASTTGNSYNEQFF. DNA of the CDR3: TGTGCCAGTACAACAGGTAACTCCTACAATGAGCAGTTCTTC.